This T cell receptor beta chain was sequenced for a study of chemoradiotherapy in HPV16-positive cancers. Study-level background: Candidate HPV-specific clones and shared TCR motifs came from a couple of HPV16-positive patients. General study findings and limits: For HPV16-positive patients, expanding HPV-responsive T cells associated with longer recurrence-free survival. The functional HPV-specific definition rests on just a couple of HPV16-positive patients.

For this clone: Its antigen is unknown.

Repertoires were sampled repeatedly during chemoradiotherapy. Here immunoSEQ multiplex PCR was the method, and the copy in TCRdb shows in-frame clones only, minus some. The data contain tens of thousands of clones, approximately 94% of them singletons. The trim removed 5 bases at V and 6 bases at J, leaving 12 bases unmatched. This CDR3 comprises 16 residues. Germline CDR1 is LNHNV and CDR2 is YYDKDF (reference sequence). The sample was acquired from a patient who underwent chemoradiotherapy. The TCR comes from a human donor with HPV-associated anogenital cancer. J is TRBJ2-3 and V is TRBV15, with 9 nucleotides matching TRBD1. The CDR3 coding sequence is TGTGCCACCAGCGGCCAAACACGGACAGGGGCGGATACGCAGTATTTT. This gives the protein CATSGQTRTGADTQYF.